Below, one TCR beta chain is given with its context. Antigen: not known. V lost 0 bases to trimming and J lost 0 bases, with 5 bases between them. From germline, CDR1 is LNHNV and CDR2 YYDKDF (reference sequence). This CDR3 region has 14 residues. The method was immunoSEQ multiplex PCR; TCRdb's version includes in-frame clones alone and lacks a portion of them. The data hold about 60,000 clones, with around 87% observed a single time. This entry comes from a study of OX40 agonist ivuxolimab in advanced cancers. General observations from the study: Both CD4+ and CD8+ T cell populations in blood had undergone clonal expansion by week 6 at 0.1 to 3.0 mg/kg.

The chain recombines TRBV15 with TRBJ2-5, with D uncertain. The source was CD4+ or CD8+ T cells sorted from blood, collected in a trial of the OX40 agonist ivuxolimab. The clonotype comes from an adult with an advanced solid tumor such as melanoma, head and neck, liver or kidney cancer. CDR3 nucleotide sequence: TGTGCCACCAGCAGAGATGTATACCAAGAGACCCAGTACTTC. It codes for CATSRDVYQETQYF.